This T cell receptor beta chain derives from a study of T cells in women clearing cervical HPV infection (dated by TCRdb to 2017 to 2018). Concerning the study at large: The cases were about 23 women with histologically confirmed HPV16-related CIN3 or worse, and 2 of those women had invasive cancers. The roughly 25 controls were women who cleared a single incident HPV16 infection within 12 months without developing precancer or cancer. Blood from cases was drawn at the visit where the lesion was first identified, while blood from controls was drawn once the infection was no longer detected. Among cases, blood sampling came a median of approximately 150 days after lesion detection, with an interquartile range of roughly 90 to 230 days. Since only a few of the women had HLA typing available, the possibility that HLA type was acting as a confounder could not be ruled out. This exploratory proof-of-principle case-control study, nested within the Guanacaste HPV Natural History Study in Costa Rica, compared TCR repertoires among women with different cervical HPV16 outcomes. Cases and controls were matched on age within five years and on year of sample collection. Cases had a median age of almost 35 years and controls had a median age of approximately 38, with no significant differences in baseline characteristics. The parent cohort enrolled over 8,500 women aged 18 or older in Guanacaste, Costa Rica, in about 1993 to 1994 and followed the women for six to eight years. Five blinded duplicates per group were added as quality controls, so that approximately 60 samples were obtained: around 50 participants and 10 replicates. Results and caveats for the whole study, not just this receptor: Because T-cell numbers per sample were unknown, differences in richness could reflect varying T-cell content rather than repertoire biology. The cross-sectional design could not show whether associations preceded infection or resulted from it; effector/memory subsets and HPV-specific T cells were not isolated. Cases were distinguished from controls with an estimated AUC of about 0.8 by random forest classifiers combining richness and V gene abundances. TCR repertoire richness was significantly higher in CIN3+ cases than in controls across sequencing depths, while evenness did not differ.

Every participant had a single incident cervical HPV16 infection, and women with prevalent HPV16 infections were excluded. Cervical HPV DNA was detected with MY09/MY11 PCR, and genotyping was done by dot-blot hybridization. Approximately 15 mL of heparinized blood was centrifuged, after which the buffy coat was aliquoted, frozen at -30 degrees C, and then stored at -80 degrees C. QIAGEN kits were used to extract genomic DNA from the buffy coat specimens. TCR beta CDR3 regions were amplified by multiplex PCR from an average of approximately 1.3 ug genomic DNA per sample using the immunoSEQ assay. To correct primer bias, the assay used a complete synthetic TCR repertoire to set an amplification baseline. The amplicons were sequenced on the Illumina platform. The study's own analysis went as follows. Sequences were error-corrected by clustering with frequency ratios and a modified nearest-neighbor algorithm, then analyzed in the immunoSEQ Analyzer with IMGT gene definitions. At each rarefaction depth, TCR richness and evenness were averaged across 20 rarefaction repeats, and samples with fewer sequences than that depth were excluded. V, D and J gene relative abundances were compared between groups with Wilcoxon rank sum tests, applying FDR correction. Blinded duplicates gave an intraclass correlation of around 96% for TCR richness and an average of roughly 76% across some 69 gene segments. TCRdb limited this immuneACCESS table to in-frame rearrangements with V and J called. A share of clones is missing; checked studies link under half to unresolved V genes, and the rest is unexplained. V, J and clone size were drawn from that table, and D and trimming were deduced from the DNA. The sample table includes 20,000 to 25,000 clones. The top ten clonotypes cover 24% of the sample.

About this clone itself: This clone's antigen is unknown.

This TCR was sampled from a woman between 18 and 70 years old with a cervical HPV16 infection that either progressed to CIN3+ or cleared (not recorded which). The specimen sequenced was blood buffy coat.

The CDR3 region has the sequence CASSPDRVGEKLFF. CDR3 DNA, as far as it was read: TGCGCCAGCAGCCCCGACAGGGTCGGGGAAAAA. The chain is encoded by TRBV5-1 joined to TRBJ1-4, with 7 bases in between that match TRBD1. The CDR3 end falls 3 residues outside the read, so it is completed with the germline J gene. Reading from cysteine to phenylalanine, the CDR3 counts 14 amino acids. The DNA has 33 bases, all within the CDR3, and is read from base 1. As encoded in the germline V gene, CDR1 is SGHRS while CDR2 is YFSETQ. Germline trimming amounts to 4 bases on V and 8 bases on J, with 8 as the count of junction bases outside the gene matches.